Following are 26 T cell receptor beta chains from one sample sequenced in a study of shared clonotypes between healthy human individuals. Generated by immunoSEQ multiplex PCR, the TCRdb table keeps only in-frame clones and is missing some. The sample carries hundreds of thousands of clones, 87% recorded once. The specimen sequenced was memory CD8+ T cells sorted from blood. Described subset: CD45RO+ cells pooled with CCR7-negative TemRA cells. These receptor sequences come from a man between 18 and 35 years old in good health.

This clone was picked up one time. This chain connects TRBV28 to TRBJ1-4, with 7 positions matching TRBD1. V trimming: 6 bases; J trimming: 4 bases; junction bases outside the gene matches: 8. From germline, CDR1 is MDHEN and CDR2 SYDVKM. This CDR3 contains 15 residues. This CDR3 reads CASSLRDSFNEKLFF. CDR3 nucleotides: TGTGCCAGCAGCTTACGGGACAGCTTTAATGAAAAACTGTTTTTT.

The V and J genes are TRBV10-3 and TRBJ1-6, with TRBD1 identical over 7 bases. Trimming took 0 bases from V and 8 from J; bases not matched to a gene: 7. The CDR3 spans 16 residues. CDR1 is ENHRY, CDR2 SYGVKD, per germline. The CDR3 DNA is TGTGCCATCAGTGAGTCAAGGGACAGCTCATATTCACCCCTCCACTTT. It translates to CAISESRDSSYSPLHF.

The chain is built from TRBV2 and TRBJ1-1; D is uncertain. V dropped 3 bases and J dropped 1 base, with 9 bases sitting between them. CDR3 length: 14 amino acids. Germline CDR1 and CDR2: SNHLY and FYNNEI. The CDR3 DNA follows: TGTGCCAGCAGTGAGGAGGCGAGGAACACTGAAGCTTTCTTT. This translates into CASSEEARNTEAFF. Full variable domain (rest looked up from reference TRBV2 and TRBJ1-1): EPEVTQTPSHQVTQMGQEVILRCVPISNHLYFYWYRQILGQKVEFLVSFYNNEISEKSEIFDDQFSVERPDGSNFTLKIRSTKLEDSAMYFCASSEEARNTEAFFGQGTRLTVV.

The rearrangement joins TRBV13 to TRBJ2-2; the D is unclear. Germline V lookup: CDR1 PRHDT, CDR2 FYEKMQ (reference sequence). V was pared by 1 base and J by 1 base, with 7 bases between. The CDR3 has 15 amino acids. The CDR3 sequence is CASSLVALNTGELFF. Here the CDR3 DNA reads TGTGCCAGCAGCTTAGTGGCCCTGAACACCGGGGAGCTGTTTTTT.

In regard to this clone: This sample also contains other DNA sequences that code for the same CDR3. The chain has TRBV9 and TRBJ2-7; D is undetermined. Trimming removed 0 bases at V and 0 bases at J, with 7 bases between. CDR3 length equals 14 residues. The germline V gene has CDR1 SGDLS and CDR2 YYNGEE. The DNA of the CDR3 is TGTGCCAGCAGCGTAGGGGGAAGCTCCTACGAGCAGTACTTC. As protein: CASSVGGSSYEQYF. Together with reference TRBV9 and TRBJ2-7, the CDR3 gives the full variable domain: DSGVTQTPKHLITATGQRVTLRCSPRSGDLSVYWYQQSLDQGLQFLIQYYNGEERAKGNILERFSAQQFPDLHSELNLSSLELGDSALYFCASSVGGSSYEQYFGPGTRLTVT.

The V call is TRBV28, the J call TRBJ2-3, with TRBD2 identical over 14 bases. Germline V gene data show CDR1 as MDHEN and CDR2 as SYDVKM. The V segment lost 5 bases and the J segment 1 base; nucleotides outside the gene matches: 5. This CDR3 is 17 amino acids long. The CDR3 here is CASSEGTSGSRTDTQYF. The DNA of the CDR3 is TGTGCCAGCAGTGAGGGGACTAGCGGGAGCCGCACAGATACGCAGTATTTT.

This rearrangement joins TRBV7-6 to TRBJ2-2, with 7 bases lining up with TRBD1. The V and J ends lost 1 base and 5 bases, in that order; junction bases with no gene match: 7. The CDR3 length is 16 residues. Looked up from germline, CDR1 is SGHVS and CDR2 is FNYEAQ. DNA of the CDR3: TGTGCCAGCAGCTTAGTTATCAGGGGGAAAACCGGGGAGCTGTTTTTT. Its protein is CASSLVIRGKTGELFF. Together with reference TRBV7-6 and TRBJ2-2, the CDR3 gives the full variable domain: GAGVSQSPRYKVTKRGQDVALRCDPISGHVSLYWYRQALGQGPEFLTYFNYEAQQDKSGLPNDRFSAERPEGSISTLTIQRTEQRDSAMYRCASSLVIRGKTGELFFGEGSRLTVL.

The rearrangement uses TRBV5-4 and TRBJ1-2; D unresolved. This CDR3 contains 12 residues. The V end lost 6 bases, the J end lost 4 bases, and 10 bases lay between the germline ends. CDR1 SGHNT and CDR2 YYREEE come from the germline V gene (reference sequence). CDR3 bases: TGTGCCAGCACAGGAAAGACCTATGGCTACACCTTC. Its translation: CASTGKTYGYTF. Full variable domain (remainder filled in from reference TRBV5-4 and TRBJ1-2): ETGVTQSPTHLIKTRGQQVTLRCSSQSGHNTVSWYQQALGQGPQFIFQYYREEENGRGNFPPRFSGLQFPNYSSELNVNALELDDSALYLCASTGKTYGYTFGSGTRLTVV.

Here the CDR3 reads CASSPPGRWGTQYF. CDR3 bases: TGTGCCAGCAGCCCGCCAGGACGGTGGGGGACCCAGTACTTC. The genes are TRBV7-9 and TRBJ2-5, with unresolved D. The CDR3 runs to 14 residues. V lost 5 bases to trimming and J lost 7 bases, with 17 bases between them. From germline, CDR1 is SEHNR and CDR2 FQNEAQ (reference sequence).

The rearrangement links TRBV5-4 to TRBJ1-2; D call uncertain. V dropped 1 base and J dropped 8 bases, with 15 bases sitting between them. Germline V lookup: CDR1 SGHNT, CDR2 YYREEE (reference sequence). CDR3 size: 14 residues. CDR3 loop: CASSLRGLTEGYTF. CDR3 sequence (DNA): TGTGCCAGCAGCTTGCGAGGCCTTACAGAGGGCTACACCTTC.

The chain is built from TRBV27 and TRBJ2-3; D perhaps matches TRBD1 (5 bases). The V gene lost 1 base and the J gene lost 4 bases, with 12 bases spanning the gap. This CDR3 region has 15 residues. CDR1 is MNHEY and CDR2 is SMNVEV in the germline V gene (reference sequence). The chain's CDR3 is CASSLFRGSSDTQYF. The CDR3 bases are TGTGCCAGCAGTTTATTTAGGGGATCTTCAGATACGCAGTATTTT.

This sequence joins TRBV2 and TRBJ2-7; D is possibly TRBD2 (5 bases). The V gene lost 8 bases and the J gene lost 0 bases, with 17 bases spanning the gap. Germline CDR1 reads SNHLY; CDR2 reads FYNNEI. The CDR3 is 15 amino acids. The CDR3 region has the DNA TGTGCCAGCGTCAGACTACCCGGTAGCTCCTACGAGCAGTACTTC. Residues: CASVRLPGSSYEQYF.

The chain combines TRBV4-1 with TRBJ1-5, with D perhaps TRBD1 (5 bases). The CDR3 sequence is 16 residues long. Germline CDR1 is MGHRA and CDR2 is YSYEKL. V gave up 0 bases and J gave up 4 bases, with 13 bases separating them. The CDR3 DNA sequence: TGCGCCAGCAGCCAAGATGGGGGGGTGCGTAATCAGCCCCAGCATTTT. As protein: CASSQDGGVRNQPQHF.

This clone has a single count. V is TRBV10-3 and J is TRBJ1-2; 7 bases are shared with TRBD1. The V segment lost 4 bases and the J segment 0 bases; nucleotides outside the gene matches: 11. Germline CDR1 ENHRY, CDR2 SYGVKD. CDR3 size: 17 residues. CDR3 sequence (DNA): TGTGCCATCAGTGTGGGGGACAGTTGGAGGGCTAACTATGGCTACACCTTC. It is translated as CAISVGDSWRANYGYTF.

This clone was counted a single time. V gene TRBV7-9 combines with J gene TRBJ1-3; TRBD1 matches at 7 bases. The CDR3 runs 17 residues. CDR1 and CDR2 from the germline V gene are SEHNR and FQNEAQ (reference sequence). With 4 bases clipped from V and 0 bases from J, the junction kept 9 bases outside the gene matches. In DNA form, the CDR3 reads TGTGCCAGCAGCTCCGGGACAGCGGCATACTCTGGAAACACCATATATTTT. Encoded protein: CASSSGTAAYSGNTIYF.

The CDR3 sequence is CASSLLRTGESNEQYF. The CDR3 nucleotides are TGCGCCAGCAGCCTTTTAAGGACAGGGGAGAGTAACGAGCAGTACTTC. The J gene is TRBJ2-7, the V gene TRBV4-1; 9 nucleotides match TRBD1. The CDR3 has 16 residues. Germline V gene lookup returns CDR1 MGHRA and CDR2 YSYEKL. The junction had 12 bases not matched to a gene; V was cut back by 4 bases and J by 5 bases.

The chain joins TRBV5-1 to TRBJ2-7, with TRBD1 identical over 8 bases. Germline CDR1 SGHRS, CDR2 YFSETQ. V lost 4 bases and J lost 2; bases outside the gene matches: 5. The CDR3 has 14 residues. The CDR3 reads CASSHTGGTYEQYF. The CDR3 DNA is TGCGCCAGCAGCCATACAGGGGGTACCTACGAGCAGTACTTC.

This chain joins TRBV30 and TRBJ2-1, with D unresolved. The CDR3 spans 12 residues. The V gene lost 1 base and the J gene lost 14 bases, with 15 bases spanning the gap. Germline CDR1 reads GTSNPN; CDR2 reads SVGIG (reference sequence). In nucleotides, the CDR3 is TGTGCCTGGAGTGAGGACCTTTGGGGAAAGTTCTTC. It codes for CAWSEDLWGKFF.

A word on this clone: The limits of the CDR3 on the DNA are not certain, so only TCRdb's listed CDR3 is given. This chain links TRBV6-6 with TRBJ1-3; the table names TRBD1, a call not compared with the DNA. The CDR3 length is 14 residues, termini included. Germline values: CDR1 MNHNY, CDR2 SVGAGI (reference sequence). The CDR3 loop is CATFGPGEGNTIYF.

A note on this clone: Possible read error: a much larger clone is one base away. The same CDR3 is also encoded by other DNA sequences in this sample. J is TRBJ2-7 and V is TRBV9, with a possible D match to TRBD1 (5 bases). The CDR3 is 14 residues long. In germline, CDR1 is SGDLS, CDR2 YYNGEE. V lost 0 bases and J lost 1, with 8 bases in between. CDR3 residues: CASSVGAGSYEQYF. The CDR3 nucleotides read TGTGCCAGCAGCGTAGGGGCAGGGTCCTACGAGCAGTACTTC.

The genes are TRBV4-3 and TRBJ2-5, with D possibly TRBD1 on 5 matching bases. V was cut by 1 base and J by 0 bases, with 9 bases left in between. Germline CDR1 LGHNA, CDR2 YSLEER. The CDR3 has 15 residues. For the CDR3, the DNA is TGCGCCAGCAGCCAAGTCTGGGGCAACCAAGAGACCCAGTACTTC. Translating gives CASSQVWGNQETQYF.

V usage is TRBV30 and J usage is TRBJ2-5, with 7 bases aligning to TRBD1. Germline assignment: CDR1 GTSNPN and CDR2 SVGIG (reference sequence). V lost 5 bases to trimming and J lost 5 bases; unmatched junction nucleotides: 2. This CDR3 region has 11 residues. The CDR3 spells CAWDREETQYF. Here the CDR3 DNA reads TGTGCCTGGGACAGGGAGGAGACCCAGTACTTC.

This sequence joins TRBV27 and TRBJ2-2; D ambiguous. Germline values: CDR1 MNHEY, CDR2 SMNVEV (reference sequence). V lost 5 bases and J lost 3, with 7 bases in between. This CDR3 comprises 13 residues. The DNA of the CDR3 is TGTGCCAGCAGTGACACCTACACCGGGGAGCTGTTTTTT. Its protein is CASSDTYTGELFF.

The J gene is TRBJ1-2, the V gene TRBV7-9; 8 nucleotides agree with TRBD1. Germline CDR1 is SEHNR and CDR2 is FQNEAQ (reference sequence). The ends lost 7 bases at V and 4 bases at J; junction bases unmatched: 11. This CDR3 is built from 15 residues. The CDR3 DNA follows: TGTGCCAGCACATCCTCGACAGGGGTAGGCTATGGCTACACCTTC. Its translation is CASTSSTGVGYGYTF.

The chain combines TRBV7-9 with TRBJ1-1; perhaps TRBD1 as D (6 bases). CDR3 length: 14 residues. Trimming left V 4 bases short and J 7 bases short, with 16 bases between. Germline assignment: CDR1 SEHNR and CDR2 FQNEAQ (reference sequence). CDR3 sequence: CASSSPGTWREAFF. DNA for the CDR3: TGTGCCAGCAGCTCACCCGGGACATGGCGTGAAGCTTTCTTT.

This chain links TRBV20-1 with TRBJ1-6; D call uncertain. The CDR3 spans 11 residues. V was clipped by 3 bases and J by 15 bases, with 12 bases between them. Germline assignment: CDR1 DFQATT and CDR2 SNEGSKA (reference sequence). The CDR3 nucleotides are TGCAGTGCTAGGCGAGGATTTCGCCTCCACTTT. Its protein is CSARRGFRLHF.